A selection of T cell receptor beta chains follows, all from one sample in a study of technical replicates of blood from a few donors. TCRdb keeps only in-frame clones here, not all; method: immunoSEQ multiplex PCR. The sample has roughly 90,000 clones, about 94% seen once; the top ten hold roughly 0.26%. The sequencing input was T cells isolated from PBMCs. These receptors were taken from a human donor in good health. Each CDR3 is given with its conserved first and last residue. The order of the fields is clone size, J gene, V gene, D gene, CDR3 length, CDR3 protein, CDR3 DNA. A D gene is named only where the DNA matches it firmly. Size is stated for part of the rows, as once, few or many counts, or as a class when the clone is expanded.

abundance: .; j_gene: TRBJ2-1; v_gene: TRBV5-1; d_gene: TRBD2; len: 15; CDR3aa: CASRLAVDSYNEQFF; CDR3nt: TGCGCCAGCCGGCTAGCGGTAGACTCCTACAATGAGCAGTTCTTC
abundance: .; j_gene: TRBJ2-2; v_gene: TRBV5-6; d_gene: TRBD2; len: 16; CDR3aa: CASSLVAGGNTGELFF; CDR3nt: TGTGCCAGCAGCTTAGTAGCGGGGGGAAACACCGGGGAGCTGTTTTTT
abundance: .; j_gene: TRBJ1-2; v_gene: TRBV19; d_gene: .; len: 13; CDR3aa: CASSRGTGYGYTF; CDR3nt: TGTGCCAGTAGTCGGGGGACCGGCTATGGCTACACCTTC
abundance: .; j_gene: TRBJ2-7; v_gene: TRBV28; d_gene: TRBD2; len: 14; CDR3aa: CASRGTSGTYEQYF; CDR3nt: TGTGCCAGCCGCGGGACTAGCGGAACCTACGAGCAGTACTTC
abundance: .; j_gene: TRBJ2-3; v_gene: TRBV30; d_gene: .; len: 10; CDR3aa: CAQSTDTQYF; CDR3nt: TGTGCCCAATCAACAGATACGCAGTATTTT
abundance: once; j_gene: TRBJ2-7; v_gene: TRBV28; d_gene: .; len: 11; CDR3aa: CAAAGNYEQYF; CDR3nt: TGTGCCGCAGCGGGTAACTACGAGCAGTACTTC
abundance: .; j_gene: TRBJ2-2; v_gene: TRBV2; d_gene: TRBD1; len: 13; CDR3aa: CASSEGAGGELFF; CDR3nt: TGTGCCAGCAGCGAGGGGGCGGGCGGGGAGCTGTTTTTT
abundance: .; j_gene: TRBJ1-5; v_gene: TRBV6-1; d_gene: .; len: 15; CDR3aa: CASSEQGYGNQPQHF; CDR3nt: TGTGCCAGCAGTGAACAGGGTTACGGCAATCAGCCCCAGCATTTT
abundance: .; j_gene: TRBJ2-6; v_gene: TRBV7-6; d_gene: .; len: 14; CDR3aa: CASSSVNGANVLTF; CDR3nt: TGTGCCAGCAGCTCGGTAAATGGGGCCAACGTCCTGACTTTC
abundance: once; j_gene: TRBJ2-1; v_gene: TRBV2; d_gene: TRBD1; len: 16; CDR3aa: CASSEGFQGVSGEQFF; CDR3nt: TGTGCCAGCAGTGAAGGGTTCCAGGGGGTATCGGGTGAGCAGTTCTTC
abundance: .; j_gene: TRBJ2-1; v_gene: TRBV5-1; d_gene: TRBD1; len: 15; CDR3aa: CASSPGTVGANEQFF; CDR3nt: TGCGCCAGCAGCCCCGGGACAGTAGGTGCCAATGAGCAGTTCTTC
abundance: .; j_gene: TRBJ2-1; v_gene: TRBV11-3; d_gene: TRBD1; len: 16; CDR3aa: CASSTHRDRVYNEQFF; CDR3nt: TGTGCCAGCAGCACCCACCGGGACAGGGTCTACAATGAGCAGTTCTTC
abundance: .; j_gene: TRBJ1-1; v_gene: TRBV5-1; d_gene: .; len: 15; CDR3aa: CASSLEGAANTEAFF; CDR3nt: TGCGCCAGCAGCTTGGAAGGGGCCGCGAACACTGAAGCTTTCTTT
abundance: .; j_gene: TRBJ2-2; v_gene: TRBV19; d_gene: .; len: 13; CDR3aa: CASKNRDTGELFF; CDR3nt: TGTGCCAGTAAAAACAGAGACACCGGGGAGCTGTTTTTT
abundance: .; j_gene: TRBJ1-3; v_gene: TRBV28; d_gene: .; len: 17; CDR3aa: CASSLWGQSDSGNTIYF; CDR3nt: TGTGCCAGCAGTTTATGGGGACAATCCGACTCTGGAAACACCATATATTTT
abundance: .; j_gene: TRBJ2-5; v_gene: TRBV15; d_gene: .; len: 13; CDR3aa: CATSRLYQETQYF; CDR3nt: TGTGCCACCAGCAGACTATACCAAGAGACCCAGTACTTC
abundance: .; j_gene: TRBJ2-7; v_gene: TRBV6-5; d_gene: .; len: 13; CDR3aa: CASSYFGGYEQYF; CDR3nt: TGTGCCAGCAGTTACTTCGGGGGTTACGAGCAGTACTTC
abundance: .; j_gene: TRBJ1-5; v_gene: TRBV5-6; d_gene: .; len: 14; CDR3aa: CASSSGLYNQPQHF; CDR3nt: TGTGCCAGCAGCTCGGGACTGTACAATCAGCCCCAGCATTTT
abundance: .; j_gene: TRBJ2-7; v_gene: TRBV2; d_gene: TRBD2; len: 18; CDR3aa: CASSGTVAQTSAGYEQYF; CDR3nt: TGTGCCAGCAGTGGGACAGTAGCCCAGACTAGCGCGGGCTACGAGCAGTACTTC
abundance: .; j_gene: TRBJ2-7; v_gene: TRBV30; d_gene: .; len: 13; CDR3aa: CAWSVGTIDEQYF; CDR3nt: TGTGCCTGGAGTGTTGGCACCATCGACGAGCAGTACTTC
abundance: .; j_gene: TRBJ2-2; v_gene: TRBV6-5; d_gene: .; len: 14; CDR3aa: CASSYAVDTGELFF; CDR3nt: TGTGCCAGCAGTTACGCGGTGGACACCGGGGAGCTGTTTTTT
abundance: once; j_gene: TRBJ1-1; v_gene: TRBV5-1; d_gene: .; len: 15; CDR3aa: CASSAAVRDTGPAFF; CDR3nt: TGCGCCAGCAGCGCGGCGGTTAGGGACACAGGGCCAGCTTTCTTT
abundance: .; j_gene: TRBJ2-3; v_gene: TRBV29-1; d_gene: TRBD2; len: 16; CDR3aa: CSVEAAGTRDTDTQYF; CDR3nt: TGCAGCGTTGAAGCCGCCGGGACTAGAGACACAGATACGCAGTATTTT
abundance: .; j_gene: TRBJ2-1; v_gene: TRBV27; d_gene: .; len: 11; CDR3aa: CASSRGNEQFF; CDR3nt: TGTGCCAGCAGCCGGGGGAATGAGCAGTTCTTC
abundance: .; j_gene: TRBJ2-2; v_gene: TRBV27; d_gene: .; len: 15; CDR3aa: CASSSIPVGTGELFF; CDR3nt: TGTGCCAGCAGTTCGATCCCTGTCGGGACCGGGGAGCTGTTTTTT
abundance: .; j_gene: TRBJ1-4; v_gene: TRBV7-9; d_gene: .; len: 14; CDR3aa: CASSFPPNAEKLFF; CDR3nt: TGTGCCAGCAGCTTTCCTCCTAACGCTGAAAAACTGTTTTTT
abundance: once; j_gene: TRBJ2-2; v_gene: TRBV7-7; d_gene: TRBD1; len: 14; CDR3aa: CASSGRTGAGELFF; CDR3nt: TGTGCCAGCAGCGGCAGGACAGGGGCCGGGGAGCTGTTTTTT
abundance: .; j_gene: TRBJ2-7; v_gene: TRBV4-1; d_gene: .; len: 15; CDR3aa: CASSLRRPGEHEQYF; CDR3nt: TGCGCCAGCAGCCTTAGGCGTCCGGGGGAGCACGAGCAGTACTTC
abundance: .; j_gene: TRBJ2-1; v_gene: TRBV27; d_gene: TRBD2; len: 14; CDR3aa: CASSASGRNNEQFF; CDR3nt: TGTGCCAGCAGTGCCAGCGGGAGAAACAATGAGCAGTTCTTC
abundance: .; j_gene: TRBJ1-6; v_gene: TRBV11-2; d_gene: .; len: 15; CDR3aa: CASSYGPMGDSPLHF; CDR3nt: TGTGCCAGCAGCTACGGCCCTATGGGAGATTCACCCCTCCACTTT